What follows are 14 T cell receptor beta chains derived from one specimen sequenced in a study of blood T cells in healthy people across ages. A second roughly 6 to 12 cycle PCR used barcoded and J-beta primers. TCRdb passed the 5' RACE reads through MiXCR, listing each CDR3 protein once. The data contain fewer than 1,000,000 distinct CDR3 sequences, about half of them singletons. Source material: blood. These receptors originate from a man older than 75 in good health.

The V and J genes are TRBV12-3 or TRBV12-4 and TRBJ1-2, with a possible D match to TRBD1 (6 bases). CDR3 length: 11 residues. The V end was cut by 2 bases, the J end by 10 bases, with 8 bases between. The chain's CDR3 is CASSLSGDYTF. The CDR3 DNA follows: TGTGCCAGCAGTTTATCAGGGGACTACACCTTC.

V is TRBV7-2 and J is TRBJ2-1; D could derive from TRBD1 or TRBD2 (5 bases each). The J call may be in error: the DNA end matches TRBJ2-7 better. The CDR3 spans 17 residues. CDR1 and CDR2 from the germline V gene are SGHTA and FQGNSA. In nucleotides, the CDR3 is TGTGCCAGCAGCTCAGGGCCCCCGAGAGGGCCCTACAATGAGCAGTACTTC. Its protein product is CASSSGPPRGPYNEQYF.

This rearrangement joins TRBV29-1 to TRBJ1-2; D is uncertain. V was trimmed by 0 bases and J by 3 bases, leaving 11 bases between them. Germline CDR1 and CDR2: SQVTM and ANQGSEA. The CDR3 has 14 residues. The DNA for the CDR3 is TGCAGCGTTGAAGATCGAACAGACCACTATGGCTACACCTTC. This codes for CSVEDRTDHYGYTF.

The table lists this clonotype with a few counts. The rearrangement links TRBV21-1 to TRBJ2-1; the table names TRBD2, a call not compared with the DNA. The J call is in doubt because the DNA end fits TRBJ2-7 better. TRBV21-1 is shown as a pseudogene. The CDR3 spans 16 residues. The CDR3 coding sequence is TGTGCCAGCAGCAAGGGACATACGGGATCCTACAATGAGCAGTACTTC. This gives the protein CASSKGHTGSYNEQYF.

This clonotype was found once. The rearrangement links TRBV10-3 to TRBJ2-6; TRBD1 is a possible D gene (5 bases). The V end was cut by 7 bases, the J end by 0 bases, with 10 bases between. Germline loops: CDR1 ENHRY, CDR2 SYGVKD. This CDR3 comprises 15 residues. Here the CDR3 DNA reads TGTGCCATCACCGCAGGGTACTCTGGGGCCAACGTCCTGACTTTC. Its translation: CAITAGYSGANVLTF.

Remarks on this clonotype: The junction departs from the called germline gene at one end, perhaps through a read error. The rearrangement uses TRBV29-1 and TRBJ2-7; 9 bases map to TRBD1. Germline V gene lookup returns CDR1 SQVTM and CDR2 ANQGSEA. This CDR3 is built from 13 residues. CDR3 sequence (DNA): TGCGGCGTTCGGCGGACAGGGGCCTACGAGCAGTACTTC. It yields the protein CGVRRTGAYEQYF.

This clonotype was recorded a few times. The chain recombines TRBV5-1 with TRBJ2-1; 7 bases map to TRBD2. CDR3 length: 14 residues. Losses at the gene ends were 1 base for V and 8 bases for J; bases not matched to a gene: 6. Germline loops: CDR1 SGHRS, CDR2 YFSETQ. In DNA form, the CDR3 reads TGCGCCAGCAGCTTGCGGACTAGACCGTATGAGCAGTTCTTC. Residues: CASSLRTRPYEQFF.

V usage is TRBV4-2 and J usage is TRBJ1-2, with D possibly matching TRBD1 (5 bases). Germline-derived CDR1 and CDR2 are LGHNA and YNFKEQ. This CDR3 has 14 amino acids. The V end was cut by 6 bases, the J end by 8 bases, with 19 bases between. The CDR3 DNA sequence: TGTGCCAGCAGTCAACCCTCAGGGCCGCGGGGCTACACCTTC. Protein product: CASSQPSGPRGYTF.

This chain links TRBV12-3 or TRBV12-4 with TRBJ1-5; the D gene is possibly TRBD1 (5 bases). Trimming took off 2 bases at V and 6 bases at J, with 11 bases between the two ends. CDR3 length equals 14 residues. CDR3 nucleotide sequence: TGTGCCAGCAGTTTAATGGGGGTATCTCAGCCCCAGCATTTT. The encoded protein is CASSLMGVSQPQHF.

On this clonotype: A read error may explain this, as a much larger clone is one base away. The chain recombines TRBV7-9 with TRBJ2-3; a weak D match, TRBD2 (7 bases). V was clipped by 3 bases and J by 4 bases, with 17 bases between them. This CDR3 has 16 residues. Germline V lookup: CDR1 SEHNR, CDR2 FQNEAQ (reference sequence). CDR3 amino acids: CASSFPGRGAADTQYF. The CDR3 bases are TGTGCCAGCAGCTTTCCGGGACGGGGGGCGGCAGATACGCAGTATTTT.

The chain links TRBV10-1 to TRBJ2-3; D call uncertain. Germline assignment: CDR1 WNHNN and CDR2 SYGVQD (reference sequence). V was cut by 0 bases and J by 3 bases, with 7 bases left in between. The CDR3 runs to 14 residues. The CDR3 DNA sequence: TGCGCCAGCAGTGAGTCAAGTCCAACAGATACGCAGTATTTT. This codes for CASSESSPTDTQYF.

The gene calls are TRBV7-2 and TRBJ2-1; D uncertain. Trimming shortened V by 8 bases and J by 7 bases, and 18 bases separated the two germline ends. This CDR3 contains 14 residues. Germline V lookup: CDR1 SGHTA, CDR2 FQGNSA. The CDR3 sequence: CASRPRGLTNEQFF. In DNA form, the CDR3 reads TGTGCCAGCCGCCCACGTGGCCTTACAAATGAGCAGTTCTTC.

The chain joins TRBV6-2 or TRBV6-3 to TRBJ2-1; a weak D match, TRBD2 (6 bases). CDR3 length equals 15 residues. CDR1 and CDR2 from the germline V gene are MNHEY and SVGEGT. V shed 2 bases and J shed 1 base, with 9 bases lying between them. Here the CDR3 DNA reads TGTGCCAGCAGTTACGGGGGGTTATCCTACAATGAGCAGTTCTTC. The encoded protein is CASSYGGLSYNEQFF.

CDR3 sequence reads: CASSLEGPINLSPCEQYF. CDR3 bases: TGCGCCAGCAGCTTGGAAGGGCCGATAAACCTAAGCCCTTGTGAGCAGTACTTC. The V gene is TRBV5-1, the J gene TRBJ2-7; D is undetermined. The V end was cut by 0 bases, the J end by 7 bases, with 26 bases between. The CDR3 contains 18 residues. Germline CDR1 and CDR2: SGHRS and YFSETQ.